This T cell receptor beta chain was sequenced in a study of CD8 T cells in ankylosing spondylitis. Study results and caveats: Ankylosing spondylitis blood appeared to be characterized by a TCR beta motif of under 10 highly homologous variants.

TCRdb processed the 5' RACE reads anew with MiXCR; each CDR3 protein has one entry. Among about 360,000 distinct CDR3 sequences listed, approximately 22% were seen once. This clonotype has more than one count but fewer than ten. No antigen is known for it. The length of the CDR3 is 15 residues. Germline CDR1 reads MNHEY; CDR2 reads SVGEGT. V was clipped by 2 bases and J by 5 bases, with 15 bases between them. The origin of this receptor is a male donor with ankylosing spondylitis or in good health (not recorded which). The specimen was blood, either unsorted or a sorted T cell fraction (not recorded which). The chain uses TRBV6-2 or TRBV6-3 and TRBJ2-5; D gene uncertain. CDR3 in DNA: TGTGCCAGCAGTTACCCCAGCGATTCGTGGGAGACCCAGTACTTC. It yields the protein CASSYPSDSWETQYF.